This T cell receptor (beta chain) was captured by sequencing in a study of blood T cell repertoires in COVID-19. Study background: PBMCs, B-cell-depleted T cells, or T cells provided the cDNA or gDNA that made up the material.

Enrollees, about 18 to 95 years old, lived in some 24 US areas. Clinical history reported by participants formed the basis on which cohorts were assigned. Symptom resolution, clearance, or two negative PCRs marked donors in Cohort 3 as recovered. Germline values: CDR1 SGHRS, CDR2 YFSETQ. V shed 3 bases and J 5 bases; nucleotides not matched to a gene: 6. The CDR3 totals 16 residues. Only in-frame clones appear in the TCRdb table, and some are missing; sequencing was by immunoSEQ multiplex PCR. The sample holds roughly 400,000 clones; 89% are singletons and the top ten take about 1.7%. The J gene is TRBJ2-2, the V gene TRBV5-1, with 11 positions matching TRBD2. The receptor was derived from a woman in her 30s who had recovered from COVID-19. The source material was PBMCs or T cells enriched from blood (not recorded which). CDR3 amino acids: CASSSSSGRTTGELFF. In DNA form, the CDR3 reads TGCGCCAGCAGCTCTTCTAGCGGGAGGACGACCGGGGAGCTGTTTTTT.